What follows are 18 T cell receptor beta chains derived from one specimen sequenced in a study of cytomegalovirus exposure and HLA in healthy donors. The PCR made use of 60 Vbeta and 13 Jbeta primers. The data were produced by immunoSEQ multiplex PCR, yet TCRdb's version contains in-frame clones alone and is incomplete. The sample yields 99,000 or so clones, 76% seen once. Sequenced input: PBMCs. The receptors stem from a man aged 40-55 years in good health and CMV-seropositive.

The chain employs TRBV29-1 and TRBJ2-5; TRBD1 matches 7 bases. Trimming cost V 6 bases and J 2 bases; bases outside gene matches: 6. The CDR3 loop spans 13 amino acids. Germline assignment: CDR1 SQVTM and CDR2 ANQGSEA. CDR3 loop: CSVPDRTQETQYF. CDR3 bases: TGCAGCGTCCCGGACAGGACGCAAGAGACCCAGTACTTC.

This CDR3 reads CASSHTPTGVYEQYF. In DNA form, the CDR3 reads TGTGCCAGCAGTCACACTCCGACAGGGGTCTACGAGCAGTACTTC. The rearrangement links TRBV27 to TRBJ2-7, with 8 nucleotides matching TRBD1. After removal of 5 bases from V and 3 bases from J, the junction contained 9 bases not matched to a gene. Germline CDR1 MNHEY, CDR2 SMNVEV (reference sequence). The CDR3 has 15 amino acids.

The chain has TRBV7-2 and TRBJ2-3, with D unresolved. This CDR3 has 16 residues. Trimming removed 3 bases from V and 3 bases from J, with 16 bases in between. Germline V gives CDR1 SGHTA, CDR2 FQGNSA. In DNA, the CDR3 is TGTGCCAGCAGCTTTCGTCGCCCGGGTGTGACAGATACGCAGTATTTT. Translating it yields CASSFRRPGVTDTQYF.

The sample holds one count of this clone. The J gene is TRBJ2-2, the V gene TRBV6-5, with a tentative D call TRBD1 (6 bases). The CDR3 runs to 14 residues. Deletions cut 3 bases from V and 5 bases from J, with 10 bases between. From germline, CDR1 is MNHEY and CDR2 SVGAGI. CDR3 coding DNA: TGTGCCAGCAGTTATGGACAGTCAACCGGGGAGCTGTTTTTT. Translating it yields CASSYGQSTGELFF.

To note about this clone: An end of the junction differs from the germline gene, which may be a read error. The V and J genes are TRBV2 and TRBJ2-1; D is unclear. The germline V gene has CDR1 SNHLY and CDR2 FYNNEI. The CDR3 totals 12 residues. The CDR3 DNA reads TGTGCCAGCAATGAAGGCAGCAGGGAGCAGTTCTTC. As protein: CASNEGSREQFF. The full variable domain, in which reference TRBV2 and TRBJ2-1 provide the parts outside the CDR3, is EPEVTQTPSHQVTQMGQEVILRCVPISNHLYFYWYRQILGQKVEFLVSFYNNEISEKSEIFDDQFSVERPDGSNFTLKIRSTKLEDSAMYFCASNEGSREQFFGPGTRLTVL.

This clone appeared once. V usage is TRBV7-9 and J usage is TRBJ2-2; D gene uncertain. This CDR3 comprises 12 residues. Germline CDR1 SEHNR, CDR2 FQNEAQ (reference sequence). V dropped 2 bases and J dropped 5 bases, with 3 bases sitting between them. Here the CDR3 reads CASSLQTGELFF. The CDR3 DNA is TGTGCCAGCAGCTTACAAACCGGGGAGCTGTTTTTT. Using reference TRBV7-9 and TRBJ2-2 for the parts outside the CDR3, the full variable domain is DTGVSQNPRHKITKRGQNVTFRCDPISEHNRLYWYRQTLGQGPEFLTYFQNEAQLEKSRLLSDRFSAERPKGSFSTLEIQRTEQGDSAMYLCASSLQTGELFFGEGSRLTVL.

This chain connects TRBV5-1 to TRBJ2-3; the match to TRBD2 covers 7 bases. Germline V lookup: CDR1 SGHRS, CDR2 YFSETQ. The CDR3 runs to 16 residues. The trim removed 0 bases at V and 3 bases at J, leaving 7 bases unmatched. The CDR3 loop is CASSLDLAGVTDTQYF. The DNA for the CDR3 is TGCGCCAGCAGCTTGGATCTGGCGGGAGTTACAGATACGCAGTATTTT.

V usage is TRBV7-9 and J usage is TRBJ2-3, with TRBD2 matching 13 bases. V was pared by 4 bases and J by 1 base, with 2 bases of the junction left unmatched. This CDR3 comprises 16 residues. Germline assignment: CDR1 SEHNR and CDR2 FQNEAQ (reference sequence). The CDR3 loop reads CASSSGLAGGTDTQYF. DNA for the CDR3: TGTGCCAGCAGCTCAGGACTAGCGGGAGGCACAGATACGCAGTATTTT.

Here the CDR3 reads CAWSNIAGGPRETQYF. The CDR3 DNA reads TGTGCCTGGAGTAATATAGCGGGGGGGCCCCGGGAGACCCAGTACTTC. The V call is TRBV30, the J call TRBJ2-5, with TRBD2 matching 11 bases. J lost 5 bases, V lost 2 bases, and 10 bases had no gene match. In germline, CDR1 is GTSNPN, CDR2 SVGIG (reference sequence). The CDR3 has 16 amino acids.

CDR3 loop: CASSLTFSSSYNEQFF. CDR3 in DNA: TGTGCCAGCAGCTTAACTTTTTCGAGCTCCTACAATGAGCAGTTCTTC. The chain links TRBV7-8 to TRBJ2-1, with D unclear. The CDR3 contains 16 residues. CDR1 is SGHVS, CDR2 FQNEAQ, per germline. V dropped 2 bases and J dropped 0 bases, with 11 bases sitting between them.

The CDR3 nucleotides are TGCGCCAGCAGCTTGGAGGCGGCTAGCACAGATACGCAGTATTTT. This codes for CASSLEAASTDTQYF. This chain uses TRBV5-1 with TRBJ2-3; D ambiguous. Germline V gene lookup returns CDR1 SGHRS and CDR2 YFSETQ. There are 15 residues in the CDR3. The ends were cut back, 0 bases at V and 0 bases at J, with 8 bases in the middle.

This clone was counted only a few times. The chain couples TRBV28 to TRBJ1-1; D unresolved. Germline CDR1 and CDR2: MDHEN and SYDVKM. V lost 5 bases, J lost 8 bases, and 21 bases lay in between. The CDR3 length is 15 residues. CDR3 sequence (DNA): TGTGCCAGCAGTACCCCCTCGGGAGATTTAGGGGAAGCTTTCTTT. This sequence encodes CASSTPSGDLGEAFF. Filled out from reference TRBV28 and TRBJ1-1, the complete variable domain reads DVKVTQSSRYLVKRTGEKVFLECVQDMDHENMFWYRQDPGLGLRLIYFSYDVKMKEKGDIPEGYSVSREKKERFSLILESASTNQTSMYLCASSTPSGDLGEAFFGQGTRLTVV.

CDR3: CATPWGQRPPSGANVLTF. CDR3 DNA: TGTGCCACCCCCTGGGGACAGAGACCCCCCTCTGGGGCCAACGTCCTGACTTTC. This rearrangement joins TRBV25-1 to TRBJ2-6; 7 nucleotides match TRBD1. This CDR3 is built from 18 residues. Germline CDR1 and CDR2: MGHDK and SYGVNS. The junction had 15 bases not matched to a gene; V was cut back by 10 bases and J by 0 bases. The variable domain in full, completed from reference TRBV25-1 and TRBJ2-6, reads EADIYQTPRYLVIGTGKKITLECSQTMGHDKMYWYQQDPGMELHLIHYSYGVNSTEKGDLSSESTVSRIRTEHFPLTLESARPSHTSQYLCATPWGQRPPSGANVLTFGAGSRLTVL.

This sequence joins TRBV5-6 and TRBJ2-5; 10 bases map to TRBD2. Trimming cost V 4 bases and J 5 bases; bases outside gene matches: 14. From germline, CDR1 is SGHDT and CDR2 YYEEEE. The CDR3 extends over 17 amino acids. CDR3: CASSAGSSGRARETQYF. The CDR3 DNA reads TGTGCCAGCAGCGCTGGATCGAGCGGGAGGGCCCGGGAGACCCAGTACTTC. The whole variable domain, remainder taken from reference TRBV5-6 and TRBJ2-5, is DAGVTQSPTHLIKTRGQQVTLRCSPKSGHDTVSWYQQALGQGPQFIFQYYEEEERQRGNFPDRFSGHQFPNYSSELNVNALLLGDSALYLCASSAGSSGRARETQYFGPGTRLLVL.

The chain is built from TRBV10-3 and TRBJ1-5, with D unresolved. The CDR3 runs 16 residues. Trimming removed 4 bases at V and 2 bases at J, with 15 bases between. Germline V gives CDR1 ENHRY, CDR2 SYGVKD. CDR3 sequence: CAISGAPPWGNQPQHF. The CDR3 nucleotides are TGTGCCATCAGTGGGGCACCCCCCTGGGGCAATCAGCCCCAGCATTTT.

The chain carries TRBV7-2 and TRBJ1-5; TRBD1 aligns across 9 bases. CDR3 length: 15 amino acids. Germline V CDR1 and CDR2: SGHTA, FQGNSA. Trimming removed 2 bases from V and 4 bases from J; junction bases left unmatched: 3. The chain's CDR3 is CASSLLGQGNQPQHF. The CDR3 nucleotides are TGTGCCAGCAGCTTATTAGGACAGGGGAATCAGCCCCAGCATTTT.

Only one count was recorded for this clone. The rearrangement joins TRBV18 to TRBJ2-7; 8 bases line up with TRBD2. This CDR3 contains 14 residues. V shed 8 bases, J shed 0 bases, and the junction held 6 bases outside the gene matches. CDR1 and CDR2 (germline): KGHSH, LQKENI. Here the CDR3 reads CASRGGSSSYEQYF. The CDR3 nucleotides read TGTGCCAGCCGGGGGGGGAGCTCCTCCTACGAGCAGTACTTC.

V is TRBV12-5 and J is TRBJ1-6; 8 bases agree with TRBD1. Trimming cost V 7 bases and J 10 bases; bases outside gene matches: 9. This CDR3 is 14 amino acids long. CDR1 LGHNT and CDR2 FRNRAP come from the germline V gene. CDR3 loop: CASAGGQVGSPLHF. For the CDR3, the DNA is TGTGCTAGTGCCGGGGGACAGGTGGGGTCACCCCTCCACTTT.